This TCR beta chain was recovered during a study of shared clonotypes between healthy human individuals. Points from the study as a whole: Sampling involved blood alone; tissue repertoires likely differ.

A remark on this clone: As yet, its antigen is unknown.

Trimming took off 3 bases at V and 4 bases at J, with 12 bases between the two ends. From germline, CDR1 is MGHRA and CDR2 YSYEKL. This CDR3 spans 15 amino acids. Assay: immunoSEQ multiplex PCR; the TCRdb copy retains only in-frame clones and omits some. Here the sample spans more than 1 million clones, about 84% being singletons. The chain employs TRBV4-1 and TRBJ1-4; D might be TRBD1 (6 bases). Specimen: memory CD4+ T cells from PBMCs. Subset defined: CD45RA-negative fraction. The TCR sequence derives from a young man in good health. Some clones in this sample may be carry-over from other donors' samples. DNA of the CDR3: TGCGCCAGCAGCCACATGGACAGCCATAATGAAAAACTGTTTTTT. It specifies CASSHMDSHNEKLFF.